The 8 T cell receptor beta chains reported below all come from one sample, sequenced in a study of beta chain features in type 1 diabetes. Reverse transcription of all isolated RNA meant that expressed TCRB transcripts were sequenced. Assay: immunoSEQ multiplex PCR; the TCRdb copy retains only in-frame clones and omits some. The repertoire holds under 450,000 clones, around 13% seen once, with roughly 0.036% in the top ten. Sequencing input: naive CD4+ T cells from blood. These receptors came from a man younger than 40 in good health.

The chain has TRBV7-8 and TRBJ2-1; TRBD2 aligns across 12 bases. Per germline, CDR1 SGHVS and CDR2 FQNEAQ. Trimming took 6 bases from V and 0 from J; bases not matched to a gene: 3. The CDR3 has 16 amino acids. In DNA form, the CDR3 reads TGTGCCAGCAGACTAGCGGGGGGTGTCTCCTACAATGAGCAGTTCTTC. Translated, it gives CASRLAGGVSYNEQFF.

The chain employs TRBV5-6 and TRBJ2-7; 7 bases fit TRBD1. Per germline, CDR1 SGHDT and CDR2 YYEEEE. Trimming at V came to 4 bases and at J to 2 bases, leaving 3 bases not matched to a gene. The CDR3 length is 13 residues. The CDR3 spells CASSQDRTYEQYV. As DNA, the CDR3 is TGTGCCAGCAGCCAGGACAGGACCTACGAGCAGTACGTC.

The chain links TRBV6-1 to TRBJ2-3; 8 positions agree with TRBD2. CDR1 is MNHNS, CDR2 SASEGT, per germline. The CDR3 is 17 amino acids. J gave up 7 bases and V 0 bases, and 12 bases lay outside the gene matches. The CDR3 sequence: CASSEAMGSGGWNTQYF. DNA of the CDR3: TGTGCCAGCAGTGAAGCGATGGGAAGCGGGGGTTGGAATACGCAGTATTTT.

This clone was seen a few times. The V call is TRBV21-1, the J call TRBJ1-1; TRBD1, the table's D call, was not compared with the DNA. TRBV21-1 represents a pseudogene. The CDR3 consists of 12 residues. The CDR3: CASSKQGQGAFF. CDR3 DNA sequence: TGTGCCAGCAGCAAACAGGGACAGGGGGCTTTCTTT.

This chain links TRBV25-1 with TRBJ2-5; TRBD2 aligns across 9 bases. The CDR3 length is 13 residues. Germline V gives CDR1 MGHDK, CDR2 SYGVNS. V was pared by 3 bases and J by 5 bases, with 1 base of the junction left unmatched. CDR3 coding DNA: TGTGCCAGCAGTGATCTAGCGGGGGAGACCCAGTACTTC. Translated: CASSDLAGETQYF.

V is TRBV18 and J is TRBJ1-6; D call uncertain. This CDR3 has 17 residues. The germline CDR1 and CDR2 sequences are KGHSH and LQKENI. V gave up 2 bases and J gave up 1 base, with 12 bases separating them. DNA for the CDR3: TGTGCCAGCTCACCAACGGGATCGGGGTCCTATAATTCACCCCTCCACTTT. Residues: CASSPTGSGSYNSPLHF.

A few counts support this clone. CDR3 residues: CASSLSVAETQYF. In nucleotides, the CDR3 is TGCGCCAGCAGCCTATCCGTCGCGGAGACCCAGTACTTC. V is TRBV4-1 and J is TRBJ2-5; no clear D gene. The length of the CDR3 is 13 residues. Per the germline V gene, CDR1 is MGHRA and CDR2 is YSYEKL. The V end was cut by 4 bases, the J end by 5 bases, with 11 bases between.

This clone was recorded a few times. The chain is built from TRBV7-6 and TRBJ2-2; perhaps TRBD2 as D (5 bases). The germline V and J ends were trimmed by 5 bases and 6 bases, with 16 bases remaining between them. CDR1 SGHVS and CDR2 FNYEAQ come from the germline V gene. The CDR3 runs to 15 residues. The CDR3 region is CASSPTGRGPGELFF. In DNA, the CDR3 is TGTGCCAGCAGCCCCACCGGCCGAGGGCCCGGGGAGCTGTTTTTT.